Below are 25 T cell receptor beta chains sequenced from a single sample in a study of CD8+ T cells in alopecia areata. cDNA prepared by RNA extraction and subsequent reverse transcription served as the template for sequencing. Measured with immunoSEQ multiplex PCR; TCRdb has only the in-frame clones, and not every one. This table holds about 200,000 clones, less than 45% found once. Treatment in this sample: oral pan-JAK inhibitor, 5-10 mg twice daily. The sequences come from CD4+ T cells sorted from blood, collected between weeks 30 and 35, from a patient treated with tofacitinib. Every receptor here comes from a human donor with alopecia areata.

In this sample, this clone turned up many times. V usage is TRBV5-4 and J usage is TRBJ1-1; 7 bases match TRBD1. The CDR3 consists of 16 residues. Unmatched junction bases numbered 14, after V lost 5 bases and J lost 4 bases. Germline CDR1 reads SGHNT; CDR2 reads YYREEE (reference sequence). In DNA, the CDR3 is TGTGCCAGCAGGGTAGGGGGCAAAGAGTTGGGCACTGAAGCTTTCTTT. Translated, it gives CASRVGGKELGTEAFF.

The chain links TRBV30 to TRBJ2-1, with a possible D match to TRBD2 (6 bases). This CDR3 comprises 15 residues. V lost 0 bases, J lost 5 bases, and 14 bases lay in between. Germline loops: CDR1 GTSNPN, CDR2 SVGIG (reference sequence). The DNA of the CDR3 is TGTGCCTGGAGTGTAGGTAGCGGAACTCACAATGAGCAGTTCTTC. Translation gives CAWSVGSGTHNEQFF.

This chain links TRBV5-6 with TRBJ2-3; TRBD1 aligns across 8 bases. CDR1 and CDR2 from the germline V gene are SGHDT and YYEEEE. The CDR3 spans 13 residues. The V and J ends lost 4 bases and 4 bases, in that order; junction bases with no gene match: 2. CDR3: CASSRTGPDTQYF. The CDR3 coding sequence is TGTGCCAGCAGCCGGACAGGGCCAGATACGCAGTATTTT.

The chain couples TRBV29-1 to TRBJ2-2; 8 bases map to TRBD2. Trimming took 8 bases from V and 7 from J; bases not matched to a gene: 15. Germline CDR1 reads SQVTM; CDR2 reads ANQGSEA. This CDR3 has 15 residues. Here the CDR3 reads CSFRPGTSMGGELFF. The CDR3, as DNA: TGCAGCTTCCGACCCGGGACTAGTATGGGCGGGGAGCTGTTTTTT.

V gene TRBV4-2 combines with J gene TRBJ2-5, with TRBD2 identical over 16 bases. Trimming at V came to 4 bases and at J to 4 bases, leaving 6 bases not matched to a gene. The germline V gene encodes CDR1 LGHNA and CDR2 YNFKEQ. The CDR3 extends over 17 amino acids. The CDR3 nucleotides are TGTGCCAGCAGCCCCGGGACTAGCGGGAGGGCTCGAGAGACCCAGTACTTC. Translating gives CASSPGTSGRARETQYF.

In its sample, this clone was seen a few times. The rearrangement joins TRBV7-9 to TRBJ2-1; D is unresolved. Germline values: CDR1 SEHNR, CDR2 FQNEAQ (reference sequence). The CDR3 contains 14 residues. Trimming removed 1 base at V and 9 bases at J, with 13 bases between. The CDR3 DNA reads as TGTGCCAGCAGCTTAGTGGTTCGCCGTTCTGAGCAGTTCTTC. Residues: CASSLVVRRSEQFF.

This chain connects TRBV5-1 to TRBJ2-1; D is perhaps TRBD2 (6 bases). There are 14 residues in the CDR3. CDR1 and CDR2 from the germline V gene are SGHRS and YFSETQ. The ends were cut back, 3 bases at V and 9 bases at J, with 16 bases in the middle. CDR3 bases: TGCGCCAGCAGCTCCGGCTTCCTGGGGGGTGAGCAGTTCTTC. Amino acids: CASSSGFLGGEQFF.

The chain employs TRBV4-1 and TRBJ1-2; TRBD1 is a possible D gene (6 bases). From germline, CDR1 is MGHRA and CDR2 YSYEKL. V lost 1 base and J 1 base, leaving 10 bases between the germline ends. The CDR3 sequence is 15 residues long. CDR3 coding DNA: TGCGCCAGCAGCCAAGGGGGACACCTTAACTATGGCTACACCTTC. Translated, it gives CASSQGGHLNYGYTF.

The chain recombines TRBV11-2 with TRBJ1-6, with D unresolved. CDR3 size: 14 residues. V was shortened by 2 bases and J by 7 bases, with 9 bases between the two germline ends. Germline values: CDR1 SGHAT, CDR2 FQNNGV. The CDR3 DNA follows: TGTGCCAGCAGCTTACGTCAGAGAAATTCACCCCTCCACTTT. Amino acids: CASSLRQRNSPLHF.

The rearrangement uses TRBV30 and TRBJ1-4, with a tentative D call TRBD1 (6 bases). V gave up 0 bases and J gave up 5 bases, with 7 bases separating them. The CDR3 contains 13 residues. Per the germline V gene, CDR1 is GTSNPN and CDR2 is SVGIG (reference sequence). The CDR3 sequence: CAWSVQGNEKLFF. The CDR3 DNA is TGTGCCTGGAGTGTACAGGGAAATGAAAAACTGTTTTTT.

V is TRBV2 and J is TRBJ1-5, with D uncertain. CDR1 and CDR2 from the germline V gene are SNHLY and FYNNEI. V was shortened by 4 bases and J by 4 bases, with 5 bases between the two germline ends. The CDR3 has 12 residues. The CDR3 protein is CASSGYNQPQHF. CDR3 coding DNA: TGTGCCAGCAGTGGTTATAATCAGCCCCAGCATTTT.

The genes are TRBV5-1 and TRBJ2-7; 9 nucleotides line up with TRBD1. The germline CDR1 and CDR2 sequences are SGHRS and YFSETQ. There are 16 residues in the CDR3. Trimming removed 2 bases from V and 5 bases from J; junction bases left unmatched: 11. The CDR3 coding sequence is TGCGCCAGCAGCTTCCCGACGGGACAGGGCTTCGACGAGCAGTACTTC. Amino acids: CASSFPTGQGFDEQYF.

The chain carries TRBV19 and TRBJ2-3, with a tentative D call TRBD2 (5 bases). The germline V and J ends were trimmed by 4 bases and 3 bases, with 17 bases remaining between them. The CDR3 spans 16 residues. The germline gives CDR1 LNHDA, CDR2 SQIVND (reference sequence). CDR3 residues: CASSTSSEDLTDTQYF. In nucleotides, the CDR3 is TGTGCCAGTAGTACAAGTAGCGAAGACCTAACAGATACGCAGTATTTT.

This clone was observed a few times. The chain joins TRBV27 to TRBJ2-6; D remains ambiguous. CDR1 MNHEY and CDR2 SMNVEV come from the germline V gene (reference sequence). V gave up 6 bases and J gave up 4 bases, with 4 bases separating them. The CDR3 totals 12 residues. CDR3 in amino acids: CASRRGANVLTF. CDR3 DNA sequence: TGTGCCAGCAGGCGAGGGGCCAACGTCCTGACTTTC.

The chain joins TRBV7-8 to TRBJ1-2, with D perhaps TRBD1 (5 bases). The CDR3 is made up of 13 amino acids. Trimming took 5 bases from V and 5 from J, leaving 12 bases between them. Per germline, CDR1 SGHVS and CDR2 FQNEAQ. In DNA form, the CDR3 reads TGTGCCAGCAGCGGAGGGGTCGGATATGGCTACACCTTC. Its translation: CASSGGVGYGYTF.

The V call is TRBV7-9, the J call TRBJ2-7; unclear D gene. The CDR3 extends over 13 amino acids. CDR1 is SEHNR and CDR2 is FQNEAQ in the germline V gene (reference sequence). Trimming took 8 bases from V and 0 from J, leaving 11 bases between them. CDR3 in amino acids: CASQDRASYEQYF. CDR3 DNA sequence: TGTGCCAGCCAGGATAGGGCCTCCTACGAGCAGTACTTC.

This clone was recorded once. V and J are TRBV29-1 and TRBJ2-7, with D possibly TRBD1 on 6 matching bases. Trimming took off 1 base at V and 5 bases at J, with 15 bases between the two ends. The CDR3 spans 14 residues. CDR1 SQVTM and CDR2 ANQGSEA come from the germline V gene. The CDR3 loop is CSVEGQGLKDEQYF. For the CDR3, the DNA is TGCAGCGTTGAAGGGCAGGGGCTAAAAGACGAGCAGTACTTC.

This clone was found a few times. J is TRBJ2-5 and V is TRBV4-1; no firm D call. The germline V gene encodes CDR1 MGHRA and CDR2 YSYEKL. V was pared by 1 base and J by 1 base, with 13 bases between. The CDR3 sequence is 16 residues long. The CDR3 coding sequence is TGCGCCAGCAGCCAAGGGGCCGGCCTCCGCCAAGAGACCCAGTACTTC. It encodes CASSQGAGLRQETQYF.

The chain carries TRBV30 and TRBJ2-6; TRBD1 is a possible D gene (5 bases). Germline loops: CDR1 GTSNPN, CDR2 SVGIG (reference sequence). V was cut by 5 bases and J by 0 bases, with 17 bases left in between. The CDR3 totals 17 residues. The CDR3 spells CAWGAGVVLSGANVLTF. Written as DNA, the CDR3 is TGTGCCTGGGGGGCAGGCGTCGTCCTCTCTGGGGCCAACGTCCTGACTTTC.

The genes are TRBV6-5 and TRBJ2-7, with 8 bases lining up with TRBD1. Germline-derived CDR1 and CDR2 are MNHEY and SVGAGI. V was clipped by 5 bases and J by 12 bases; unmatched bases: 18. This CDR3 is built from 15 residues. The CDR3 DNA reads as TGTGCCAGCAGTAAACGGACAGGGCCGGCTTGGCGACCGTACTTC. Translating gives CASSKRTGPAWRPYF.

The chain links TRBV4-2 to TRBJ1-2; 9 positions agree with TRBD1. The CDR3 has 15 amino acids. Germline CDR1 is LGHNA and CDR2 is YNFKEQ. The J segment lost 6 bases and the V segment lost 8 bases, leaving 13 bases of the junction unmatched. The CDR3 DNA follows: TGTGCCAGCGCGGCGAGGGACAGGGTAGCAGATGGCTACACCTTC. This gives the protein CASAARDRVADGYTF.

This sequence joins TRBV11-2 and TRBJ2-7, with D maybe TRBD2 (6 bases). The ends were cut back, 5 bases at V and 2 bases at J, with 19 bases in the middle. From germline, CDR1 is SGHAT and CDR2 FQNNGV. This CDR3 contains 16 residues. This chain's CDR3 is CASSLQGGVSPYEQYF. The CDR3 nucleotides read TGTGCCAGCAGCCTACAAGGCGGGGTGAGTCCCTACGAGCAGTACTTC.

J is TRBJ2-3 and V is TRBV25-1; D gene uncertain. CDR1 is MGHDK, CDR2 SYGVNS, per germline. The CDR3 sequence is 15 residues long. V was cut by 1 base and J by 0 bases, with 8 bases left in between. The CDR3 protein is CASSELGTSTDTQYF. The CDR3 DNA is TGTGCCAGCAGTGAATTGGGCACTAGCACAGATACGCAGTATTTT.

This clone was observed at least ten times. The V gene is TRBV5-8, the J gene TRBJ1-6; tentatively, D is TRBD1 (5 bases). Looked up from germline, CDR1 is SGHTS and CDR2 is YDEGEE. V lost 3 bases and J lost 7, with 17 bases in between. The CDR3 totals 16 residues. The CDR3 nucleotides read TGTGCCAGCAGCTGGACTATGACAGTCCGGAATTCACCCCTCCACTTT. Translation: CASSWTMTVRNSPLHF.

The V call is TRBV4-1, the J call TRBJ2-1; D ambiguous. The germline V and J ends were trimmed by 4 bases and 4 bases, with 14 bases remaining between them. Germline CDR1 is MGHRA and CDR2 is YSYEKL. CDR3 size: 15 residues. CDR3 bases: TGCGCCAGCAGCCCGGCCCGGGTCGAATACAATGAGCAGTTCTTC. Its protein is CASSPARVEYNEQFF.